The 21 T cell receptor beta chains listed next were all sequenced from one sample in a study of blood T cell repertoires in COVID-19. Assay: immunoSEQ multiplex PCR; the TCRdb copy retains only in-frame clones and omits some. The repertoire includes some 260,000 clones, roughly 90% of them detected once, and 0.65% to 0.95% sits in the top ten. Material for sequencing was peripheral blood. All receptors come from a woman in her thirties with acute or convalescent COVID-19.

The chain has TRBV5-1 and TRBJ1-5; D gene unclear. The V gene's germline CDR1 is SGHRS and CDR2 YFSETQ. The germline V and J ends were trimmed by 4 bases and 2 bases, with 7 bases remaining between them. The CDR3 is made up of 13 amino acids. CDR3 loop: CASSASGNQPQHF. CDR3 nucleotides: TGCGCCAGCAGCGCGAGTGGCAATCAGCCCCAGCATTTT.

The chain has TRBV30 and TRBJ2-7; 9 bases align to TRBD1. V dropped 0 bases and J dropped 3; count of bases not matched to a gene: 15. CDR3 size: 18 residues. From germline, CDR1 is GTSNPN and CDR2 SVGIG (reference sequence). CDR3: CAWSVKDRGLSTYYEQYF. The CDR3 region has the DNA TGTGCCTGGAGTGTAAAGGACAGGGGTCTCTCGACCTACTACGAGCAGTACTTC.

The V call is TRBV7-3, the J call TRBJ2-1; 14 bases are shared with TRBD2. V lost 5 bases to trimming and J lost 6 bases; unmatched junction nucleotides: 6. From germline, CDR1 is SGHTA and CDR2 FQGTGA. This CDR3 is 16 amino acids long. The chain's CDR3 is CASSPGGLAGVNEQFF. In nucleotides, the CDR3 is TGTGCCAGCAGCCCCGGGGGACTAGCGGGAGTCAATGAGCAGTTCTTC.

This clone was counted a single time. The chain has TRBV30 and TRBJ1-1; tentative D call: TRBD1 (5 bases). Germline CDR1 reads GTSNPN; CDR2 reads SVGIG (reference sequence). The CDR3 sequence is 14 residues long. Trimming pared 5 bases from V and 0 bases from J, leaving 13 bases between. This chain's CDR3 is CAWETENMNTEAFF. CDR3 nucleotides: TGTGCCTGGGAGACAGAAAATATGAACACTGAAGCTTTCTTT.

This clone was picked up a small number of times. This rearrangement joins TRBV2 to TRBJ2-2, with 10 bases fitting TRBD1. The ends lost 6 bases at V and 6 bases at J; junction bases unmatched: 7. Germline V CDR1 and CDR2: SNHLY, FYNNEI. The CDR3 contains 15 residues. CDR3 bases: TGTGCCAGCAGACCGGGACAGGGGTTCGCCGGGGAGCTGTTTTTT. This translates into CASRPGQGFAGELFF.

The gene calls are TRBV10-3 and TRBJ2-7; 10 bases map to TRBD2. Germline loops: CDR1 ENHRY, CDR2 SYGVKD. The CDR3 consists of 15 residues. J lost 6 bases, V lost 10 bases, and 15 bases had no gene match. CDR3 protein: CATTIHSSGSGEQYF. The CDR3 coding sequence is TGTGCCACCACAATCCACTCTAGCGGGAGCGGCGAGCAGTACTTC.

The CDR3 region is CASSPLAGGSNEQFF. CDR3 bases: TGTGCCAGCTCACCTTTAGCGGGAGGCAGCAATGAGCAGTTCTTC. This chain uses TRBV18 with TRBJ2-1; TRBD2 agrees at 10 bases. This CDR3 has 15 residues. Germline V gene sequence: CDR1 KGHSH, CDR2 LQKENI. V lost 3 bases, J lost 6 bases, and 5 bases stayed unmatched.

The chain joins TRBV27 to TRBJ2-5; 7 positions match TRBD2. This CDR3 contains 14 residues. J was trimmed by 5 bases and V by 6 bases; bases with no gene match: 9. CDR1 MNHEY and CDR2 SMNVEV come from the germline V gene (reference sequence). The CDR3 is CASRALSGTETQYF. The CDR3 DNA is TGTGCCAGCAGGGCCCTGAGCGGGACTGAGACCCAGTACTTC.

This clone was seen a few times. The chain is built from TRBV24-1 and TRBJ1-5, with 7 bases lining up with TRBD1. Trimming cost V 6 bases and J 0 bases; bases outside gene matches: 4. CDR1 is KGHDR, CDR2 SFDVKD, per germline. This CDR3 is built from 15 residues. The CDR3, as DNA: TGTGCCACCAGTAGGACAGGACATAGCAATCAGCCCCAGCATTTT. It codes for CATSRTGHSNQPQHF.

The genes are TRBV7-8 and TRBJ2-3; tentatively, D is TRBD1 (7 bases). The V gene's germline CDR1 is SGHVS and CDR2 FQNEAQ. The CDR3 spans 14 residues. Trimming pared 5 bases from V and 3 bases from J, leaving 12 bases between. CDR3: CASSPGGRTDTQYF. CDR3 DNA sequence: TGTGCCAGCAGCCCAGGGGGGAGGACAGATACGCAGTATTTT.

The chain has TRBV9 and TRBJ2-7; perhaps TRBD2 as D (5 bases). V lost 0 bases and J lost 8, with 12 bases in between. Germline V lookup: CDR1 SGDLS, CDR2 YYNGEE. This CDR3 comprises 13 residues. The CDR3 region has the DNA TGTGCCAGCAGCGTAGGGACTCCTACCCAGCAGTACTTC. This codes for CASSVGTPTQQYF.

The chain couples TRBV3-1 (or the pseudogene TRBV3-2) to TRBJ2-5; D gene unclear. Germline values: CDR1 LGHDT, CDR2 YNNKEL (reference sequence). The V end was cut by 1 base, the J end by 1 base, with 10 bases between. The CDR3 covers 15 residues. CDR3: CASSQAGWIQETQYF. CDR3 coding DNA: TGTGCCAGCAGCCAAGCAGGATGGATCCAAGAGACCCAGTACTTC.

The rearrangement links TRBV18 to TRBJ1-1; TRBD1 is a possible D gene (5 bases). The germline gives CDR1 KGHSH, CDR2 LQKENI. V lost 6 bases and J lost 3, with 17 bases in between. The CDR3 length is 15 residues. CDR3: CASSVYAGRDTEAFF. The CDR3 DNA follows: TGTGCCAGCTCGGTTTATGCGGGACGGGACACTGAAGCTTTCTTT.

J is TRBJ2-3 and V is TRBV19, with 13 bases that match TRBD2. CDR3 length: 16 amino acids. V lost 6 bases to trimming and J lost 4 bases; unmatched junction nucleotides: 7. Germline CDR1 reads LNHDA; CDR2 reads SQIVND (reference sequence). The CDR3 nucleotides are TGTGCCAGTAGACCACTAGCGGGAGGGCCGCCAGATACGCAGTATTTT. Amino acid sequence: CASRPLAGGPPDTQYF.

This sequence joins TRBV7-9 and TRBJ2-7; 7 nucleotides match TRBD2. Germline V gene lookup returns CDR1 SEHNR and CDR2 FQNEAQ (reference sequence). The CDR3 length is 17 residues. The trim removed 6 bases at V and 4 bases at J, leaving 18 bases unmatched. In nucleotides, the CDR3 is TGTGCCAGCAGTAGGCTGCGGGGGAGGGCCGCAGGGTACGAGCAGTACTTC. Protein sequence: CASSRLRGRAAGYEQYF.

The rearrangement uses TRBV2 and TRBJ2-7, with 7 bases aligning to TRBD1. J lost 2 bases, V lost 4 bases, and 8 bases had no gene match. The CDR3 sequence is 15 residues long. CDR1 SNHLY and CDR2 FYNNEI come from the germline V gene. CDR3 DNA: TGTGCCAGCAGTGTCCAACAGGGGTGGCCCTACGAGCAGTACTTC. Amino acids: CASSVQQGWPYEQYF.

This clone has more than one count but fewer than ten. The chain couples TRBV10-1 to TRBJ1-1; a weak D match, TRBD1 (5 bases). Germline assignment: CDR1 WNHNN and CDR2 SYGVQD (reference sequence). The V end was cut by 0 bases, the J end by 0 bases, with 8 bases between. There are 15 residues in the CDR3. The CDR3 nucleotides read TGCGCCAGCAGTGAGTCTGGACACCTGAACACTGAAGCTTTCTTT. Its translation: CASSESGHLNTEAFF.

The genes are TRBV24-1 and TRBJ1-1; 7 bases map to TRBD1. CDR1 and CDR2 from the germline V gene are KGHDR and SFDVKD. After removal of 5 bases from V and 3 bases from J, the junction contained 5 bases not matched to a gene. The CDR3 runs 14 residues. The CDR3 here is CATSGPGTDTEAFF. CDR3 nucleotides: TGTGCCACCAGTGGCCCAGGGACAGACACTGAAGCTTTCTTT.

This chain connects TRBV9 to TRBJ2-4; TRBD2 matches at 15 bases. The CDR3 loop spans 16 amino acids. The germline V gene has CDR1 SGDLS and CDR2 YYNGEE. V lost 3 bases and J lost 7; bases outside the gene matches: 5. The CDR3 loop is CASSGPGTSGRNIQYF. CDR3 nucleotide sequence: TGTGCCAGCAGCGGACCCGGGACTAGCGGGAGGAACATTCAGTACTTC.

The gene calls are TRBV5-1 and TRBJ2-1, with 7 bases lining up with TRBD2. J lost 0 bases, V lost 3 bases, and 9 bases had no gene match. This CDR3 is built from 17 residues. Germline-derived CDR1 and CDR2 are SGHRS and YFSETQ. CDR3: CASSSYREGSSYNEQFF. The CDR3 DNA sequence: TGCGCCAGCAGCTCCTATAGGGAGGGCAGCTCCTACAATGAGCAGTTCTTC.

The J gene is TRBJ1-4, the V gene TRBV27; 9 bases line up with TRBD1. Trimming took 1 base from V and 0 from J; bases not matched to a gene: 9. This CDR3 comprises 19 residues. Germline V lookup: CDR1 MNHEY, CDR2 SMNVEV (reference sequence). DNA of the CDR3: TGTGCCAGCAGTTTATGGGCCCTGGGGACAGGGTCAACTAATGAAAAACTGTTTTTT. It is translated as CASSLWALGTGSTNEKLFF.